Shown below are 31 T cell receptor beta chains from a single sample sequenced in a study of cytomegalovirus exposure and HLA in healthy donors. The PCR made use of 60 Vbeta and 13 Jbeta primers. Generated by immunoSEQ multiplex PCR, the TCRdb table keeps only in-frame clones and is missing some. This table holds 100,000 to 150,000 clones, 81% found once. The sequenced sample was PBMCs. These receptors were taken from a man younger than 35 in good health and CMV-seropositive.

CDR3 sequence: CASSLVGGSSYNEQFF. In nucleotides, the CDR3 is TGTGCCAGCAGCTTAGTGGGCGGGAGCTCCTACAATGAGCAGTTCTTC. The chain links TRBV7-2 to TRBJ2-1; TRBD2 matches at 7 bases. After removal of 1 base from V and 0 bases from J, the junction contained 3 bases not matched to a gene. Germline assignment: CDR1 SGHTA and CDR2 FQGNSA. The CDR3 is made up of 16 amino acids. The full variable domain, in which reference TRBV7-2 and TRBJ2-1 provide the parts outside the CDR3, is GAGVSQSPSNKVTEKGKDVELRCDPISGHTALYWYRQSLGQGLEFLIYFQGNSAPDKSGLPSDRFSAERTGGSVSTLTIQRTQQEDSAVYLCASSLVGGSSYNEQFFGPGTRLTVL.

The chain combines TRBV5-1 with TRBJ2-2; D is undetermined. CDR3 length: 15 residues. CDR1 and CDR2 (germline): SGHRS, YFSETQ. V was trimmed by 4 bases and J by 5 bases, leaving 15 bases between them. The CDR3 DNA is TGCGCCAGCAGCGCCTCCACGCTGCGAACCGGGGAGCTGTTTTTT. Translating gives CASSASTLRTGELFF.

The rearrangement uses TRBV2 and TRBJ2-6; tentative D call: TRBD1 (6 bases). Germline CDR1 and CDR2: SNHLY and FYNNEI. The V gene lost 5 bases and the J gene lost 2 bases, with 7 bases spanning the gap. The CDR3 covers 14 residues. The CDR3 reads CASSKGAGANVLTF. CDR3 nucleotides: TGTGCCAGCAGTAAGGGGGCTGGGGCCAACGTCCTGACTTTC.

The chain combines TRBV6-1 with TRBJ1-1; D uncertain. Between the trimmed V and J ends, which lost 2 bases and 8 bases, there was a span of 9 bases. The germline CDR1 and CDR2 sequences are MNHNS and SASEGT. CDR3 length: 12 residues. The CDR3 reads CASSEFGAEAFF. CDR3 nucleotides: TGTGCCAGCAGTGAATTCGGTGCAGAAGCTTTCTTT.

The chain combines TRBV14 with TRBJ1-5; D ambiguous. The ends were cut back, 9 bases at V and 2 bases at J, with 20 bases in the middle. The CDR3 spans 16 residues. Germline assignment: CDR1 SGHDN and CDR2 FVKESK. Written as DNA, the CDR3 is TGTGCCAGAGACGAGGGAAGGGTAGATGGCAATCAGCCCCAGCATTTT. As protein: CARDEGRVDGNQPQHF.

The rearrangement links TRBV5-5 to TRBJ2-5, with 8 bases lining up with TRBD1. There are 13 residues in the CDR3. V gave up 5 bases and J gave up 2 bases; unmatched junction bases: 2. CDR1 and CDR2 from the germline V gene are SGHKS and YYEKEE (reference sequence). The DNA for the CDR3 is TGTGCCAGCAGTAGGGACAGGCAAGAGACCCAGTACTTC. It yields the protein CASSRDRQETQYF.

This chain connects TRBV2 to TRBJ2-5; D unclear. The germline gives CDR1 SNHLY, CDR2 FYNNEI. The CDR3 totals 12 residues. Trimming shortened V by 3 bases and J by 4 bases, and 6 bases separated the two germline ends. DNA of the CDR3: TGTGCCAGCAGTGAGGCAGGAGAGACCCAGTACTTC. Its translation is CASSEAGETQYF.

The chain combines TRBV7-2 with TRBJ2-5; 8 nucleotides agree with TRBD2. The end of the DNA is better explained by TRBJ2-7, so the J call may be wrong. CDR3 size: 14 residues. Germline lookup yields CDR1 SGHTA and CDR2 FQGNSA. CDR3 sequence reads: CASSPQTLAGEQYF. The DNA for the CDR3 is TGTGCCAGCAGCCCCCAGACCCTAGCGGGCGAGCAGTACTTC.

The CDR3 reads CASSVGEGVIIYEQYF. The DNA for the CDR3 is TGTGCCAGCAGCGTAGGGGAAGGGGTCATTATCTACGAGCAGTACTTC. The chain recombines TRBV9 with TRBJ2-7, with D possibly TRBD1 on 5 matching bases. The CDR3 has 16 amino acids. Trimming took off 0 bases at V and 3 bases at J, with 16 bases between the two ends. Germline values: CDR1 SGDLS, CDR2 YYNGEE.

The V and J genes are TRBV19 and TRBJ2-1; 10 bases are shared with TRBD2. The J segment lost 5 bases and the V segment lost 6 bases, leaving 13 bases of the junction unmatched. Germline CDR1 and CDR2: LNHDA and SQIVND (reference sequence). The CDR3 totals 17 residues. CDR3 region: CASSMNPGLAANNEQFF. The CDR3 DNA reads as TGTGCCAGTAGCATGAACCCCGGACTAGCGGCGAACAATGAGCAGTTCTTC. Complete variable domain (other parts from reference TRBV19 and TRBJ2-1): DGGITQSPKYLFRKEGQNVTLSCEQNLNHDAMYWYRQDPGQGLRLIYYSQIVNDFQKGDIAEGYSVSREKKESFPLTVTSAQKNPTAFYLCASSMNPGLAANNEQFFGPGTRLTVL.

V usage is TRBV5-5 and J usage is TRBJ2-1; the match to TRBD1 covers 9 bases. Germline CDR1 and CDR2: SGHKS and YYEKEE (reference sequence). CDR3 length: 16 amino acids. The V gene end was trimmed by 3 bases and the J gene end by 4 bases; junction bases not matched to a gene: 8. The CDR3 nucleotides are TGTGCCAGCAGCTCCCACAGGGGGCAGACGTACAATGAGCAGTTCTTC. This encodes CASSSHRGQTYNEQFF.

V and J are TRBV29-1 and TRBJ2-1; a weak D match, TRBD2 (5 bases). Per the germline V gene, CDR1 is SQVTM and CDR2 is ANQGSEA. The CDR3 consists of 13 residues. Trimming took 4 bases from V and 7 from J, leaving 14 bases between them. The CDR3 DNA follows: TGCAGCGTTGCTGGACCCACGGGGAATGAGCAGTTCTTC. Its protein product is CSVAGPTGNEQFF.

This chain uses TRBV11-2 with TRBJ1-6, with 9 bases matching TRBD1. CDR3 size: 17 residues. V lost 5 bases to trimming and J lost 10 bases; unmatched junction nucleotides: 15. Germline lookup yields CDR1 SGHAT and CDR2 FQNNGV. CDR3 in DNA: TGTGCCAGCAGCCTCATGCCGGGACAGGGACAGGCGTCACCCCTCCACTTT. Translation: CASSLMPGQGQASPLHF.

The rearrangement uses TRBV9 and TRBJ2-2; no firm D call. The germline V and J ends were trimmed by 0 bases and 1 base, with 4 bases remaining between them. This CDR3 has 14 amino acids. Germline V gene data show CDR1 as SGDLS and CDR2 as YYNGEE. This chain's CDR3 is CASSVAGNTGELFF. The CDR3 bases are TGTGCCAGCAGCGTAGCAGGGAACACCGGGGAGCTGTTTTTT.

The chain uses TRBV2 and TRBJ2-7; 7 bases fit TRBD1. CDR3 size: 14 residues. J lost 2 bases, V lost 1 base, and 2 bases had no gene match. The germline gives CDR1 SNHLY, CDR2 FYNNEI. In DNA form, the CDR3 reads TGTGCCAGCAGTGAAGACAGGGGCGCCTACGAGCAGTACTTC. Protein: CASSEDRGAYEQYF.

The rearrangement uses TRBV18 and TRBJ1-1; D gene ambiguous. Trimming shortened V by 6 bases and J by 1 base, and 15 bases separated the two germline ends. There are 15 residues in the CDR3. Germline V CDR1 and CDR2: KGHSH, LQKENI. In DNA form, the CDR3 reads TGTGCCAGCTCGTCACCGACTGTCTCGAACACTGAAGCTTTCTTT. This translates into CASSSPTVSNTEAFF.

J is TRBJ2-7 and V is TRBV19, with D perhaps matching TRBD2 (7 bases). Germline-derived CDR1 and CDR2 are LNHDA and SQIVND (reference sequence). Trimming removed 3 bases at V and 2 bases at J, with 11 bases between. The CDR3 covers 14 residues. In nucleotides, the CDR3 is TGTGCCAGTAGTATCCGGGGGGCGACCTACGAGCAGTACTTC. Protein: CASSIRGATYEQYF. Combining the CDR3 with reference TRBV19 and TRBJ2-7 gives the whole variable domain DGGITQSPKYLFRKEGQNVTLSCEQNLNHDAMYWYRQDPGQGLRLIYYSQIVNDFQKGDIAEGYSVSREKKESFPLTVTSAQKNPTAFYLCASSIRGATYEQYFGPGTRLTVT.

This clone was detected a few times. V gene TRBV19 combines with J gene TRBJ2-5; 10 bases map to TRBD2. Germline loops: CDR1 LNHDA, CDR2 SQIVND (reference sequence). Trimming removed 3 bases from V and 2 bases from J; junction bases left unmatched: 6. The CDR3 spans 16 residues. CDR3 nucleotides: TGTGCCAGTAGTATCACTTTAGCGGGGGGACAAGAGACCCAGTACTTC. Its translation is CASSITLAGGQETQYF.

V gene TRBV4-3 combines with J gene TRBJ1-1; possibly TRBD1 for D (5 bases). The germline V and J ends were trimmed by 1 base and 5 bases, with 17 bases remaining between them. Germline assignment: CDR1 LGHNA and CDR2 YSLEER. The CDR3 extends over 16 amino acids. CDR3 coding DNA: TGCGCCAGCAGCCAAGGGCAGGGAAGAGGTTGGACTGAAGCTTTCTTT. Its translation is CASSQGQGRGWTEAFF.

CDR3: CASSRLQMYNEQFF. CDR3 sequence (DNA): TGTGCCAGCAGCCGGCTACAGATGTACAATGAGCAGTTCTTC. V gene TRBV5-6 combines with J gene TRBJ2-1, with D uncertain. This CDR3 has 14 amino acids. V lost 4 bases, J lost 4 bases, and 12 bases lay in between. Germline CDR1 is SGHDT and CDR2 is YYEEEE.

This clone is a singleton in its sample. The rearrangement uses TRBV23-1 and TRBJ2-3; TRBD1 agrees at 9 bases. Being an ORF, TRBV23-1 has a function that is uncertain. Trimming removed 8 bases from V and 2 bases from J; junction bases left unmatched: 5. CDR3 length: 14 amino acids. CDR3 loop: CASPWDRDTDTQYF. CDR3 in DNA: TGCGCCAGCCCGTGGGACAGGGACACAGATACGCAGTATTTT.

On this clone: One end of the junction varies from germline; a read error may be responsible. The chain has TRBV14 and TRBJ1-3; TRBD1 matches 7 bases. The CDR3 contains 16 residues. From germline, CDR1 is SGHDN and CDR2 FVKESK. As DNA, the CDR3 is TGTGCCAGCAGTCCCCCGGGACAGCAAGCTGGAAGCACCATATATTTT. Amino acids: CASSPPGQQAGSTIYF.

This clone was seen once. The chain employs TRBV7-2 and TRBJ1-3; 9 positions match TRBD1. Germline assignment: CDR1 SGHTA and CDR2 FQGNSA. This CDR3 contains 16 residues. The V segment lost 3 bases and the J segment 4 bases; nucleotides outside the gene matches: 7. CDR3 DNA sequence: TGTGCCAGCAGCTTCTATACAGGGGGCAAGGGAAACACCATATATTTT. Protein product: CASSFYTGGKGNTIYF. The variable domain in full, with the rest retrieved from reference TRBV7-2 and TRBJ1-3, is GAGVSQSPSNKVTEKGKDVELRCDPISGHTALYWYRQSLGQGLEFLIYFQGNSAPDKSGLPSDRFSAERTGGSVSTLTIQRTQQEDSAVYLCASSFYTGGKGNTIYFGEGSWLTVV.

The V gene is TRBV4-3, the J gene TRBJ2-2; TRBD1 matches at 9 bases. The CDR3 has 18 residues. With V trimmed by 3 bases and J by 4 bases, 12 bases remained unmatched. Germline V gives CDR1 LGHNA, CDR2 YSLEER. The CDR3 DNA reads TGCGCCAGCAGCCAGGCGAGGGACAGGGTCTTAGGCACCGGGGAGCTGTTTTTT. Encoded protein: CASSQARDRVLGTGELFF.

The chain recombines TRBV12-5 with TRBJ2-1; 9 bases agree with TRBD1. V shed 0 bases and J 1 base; nucleotides not matched to a gene: 1. The CDR3 covers 16 residues. Germline CDR1 is LGHNT and CDR2 is FRNRAP. In DNA form, the CDR3 reads TGTGCTAGTGGTTTGGTGACAGGGGGTTCCTACAATGAGCAGTTCTTC. Protein product: CASGLVTGGSYNEQFF. The entire variable domain, with the rest obtained from reference TRBV12-5 and TRBJ2-1, is as follows: DARVTQTPRHKVTEMGQEVTMRCQPILGHNTVFWYRQTMMQGLELLAYFRNRAPLDDSGMPKDRFSAEMPDATLATLKIQPSEPRDSAVYFCASGLVTGGSYNEQFFGPGTRLTVL.

The V call is TRBV18, the J call TRBJ1-2; D is undetermined. This CDR3 is built from 13 residues. CDR1 is KGHSH, CDR2 LQKENI, per germline. Deletions cut 6 bases from V and 3 bases from J, with 11 bases between. The chain's CDR3 is CASSPRLDYGYTF. The CDR3, as DNA: TGTGCCAGCTCCCCGAGGCTTGACTATGGCTACACCTTC.

This clone was counted a few times. CDR3 in DNA: TGTGCCAGCAGTTTAACGGGGACAGGGGCCGAGACCCAGTACTTC. Its protein is CASSLTGTGAETQYF. This chain links TRBV27 with TRBJ2-5; 10 bases line up with TRBD1. The V and J ends lost 2 bases and 5 bases, in that order; junction bases with no gene match: 5. CDR1 and CDR2 from the germline V gene are MNHEY and SMNVEV (reference sequence). CDR3 length equals 15 residues.

As DNA, the CDR3 is TGCGCCAGCAGCCATCAATTACTAGCGGGGGGTACTGGGGCCAACGTCCTGACTTTC. It specifies CASSHQLLAGGTGANVLTF. The gene calls are TRBV4-3 and TRBJ2-6; 12 bases agree with TRBD2. Germline trimming cut 3 bases from V and 2 bases from J; bases unmatched to any gene: 8. CDR1 is LGHNA and CDR2 is YSLEER in the germline V gene. This CDR3 contains 19 residues.

This chain joins TRBV5-6 and TRBJ2-5; 13 positions match TRBD2. After removal of 1 base from V and 4 bases from J, the junction contained 4 bases not matched to a gene. CDR3 length: 16 amino acids. The germline V gene has CDR1 SGHDT and CDR2 YYEEEE. For the CDR3, the DNA is TGTGCCAGCAGCTTGACTAGCGGGGGGGCACCAGAGACCCAGTACTTC. This gives the protein CASSLTSGGAPETQYF. The variable domain in full, completed from reference TRBV5-6 and TRBJ2-5, reads DAGVTQSPTHLIKTRGQQVTLRCSPKSGHDTVSWYQQALGQGPQFIFQYYEEEERQRGNFPDRFSGHQFPNYSSELNVNALLLGDSALYLCASSLTSGGAPETQYFGPGTRLLVL.

The CDR3 nucleotides are TGTGCCAGCAGCACCAGGACAGGGGTCGGCACTGAAGCTTTCTTT. Translating gives CASSTRTGVGTEAFF. This sequence joins TRBV9 and TRBJ1-1; TRBD1 agrees at 9 bases. CDR3 length: 15 amino acids. Trimming at V came to 4 bases and at J to 4 bases, leaving 8 bases not matched to a gene. Germline CDR1 reads SGDLS; CDR2 reads YYNGEE.

V and J are TRBV14 and TRBJ1-1, with TRBD1 identical over 7 bases. CDR1 SGHDN and CDR2 FVKESK come from the germline V gene. The CDR3 sequence is 13 residues long. After removal of 5 bases from V and 11 bases from J, the junction contained 11 bases not matched to a gene. The CDR3 is CASSKQGLPWAFF. Written as DNA, the CDR3 is TGTGCCAGCAGCAAACAGGGGCTTCCTTGGGCTTTCTTT.